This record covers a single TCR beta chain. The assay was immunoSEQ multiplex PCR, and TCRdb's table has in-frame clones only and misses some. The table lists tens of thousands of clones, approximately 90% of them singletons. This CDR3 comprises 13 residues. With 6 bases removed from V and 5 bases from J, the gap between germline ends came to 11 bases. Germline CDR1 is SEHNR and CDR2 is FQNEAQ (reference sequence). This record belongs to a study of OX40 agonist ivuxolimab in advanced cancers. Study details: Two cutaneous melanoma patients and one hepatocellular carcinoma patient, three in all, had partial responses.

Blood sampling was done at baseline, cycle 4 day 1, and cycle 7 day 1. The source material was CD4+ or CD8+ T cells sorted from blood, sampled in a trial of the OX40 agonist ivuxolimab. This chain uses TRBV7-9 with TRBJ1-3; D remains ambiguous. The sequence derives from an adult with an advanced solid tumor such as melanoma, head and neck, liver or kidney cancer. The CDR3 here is CASSYLARNTIYF. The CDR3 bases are TGTGCCAGCAGTTACCTAGCTCGAAACACCATATATTTT.